This is a list of T cell receptor beta chains from one sample in a study of OX40 agonist ivuxolimab in advanced cancers. Profiled with immunoSEQ multiplex PCR; TCRdb holds only in-frame clones, not every one. Of tens of thousands of clones listed, 88% are singletons. The sample was CD4+ or CD8+ T cells sorted from blood, taken in a trial of the OX40 agonist ivuxolimab. Receptors originate from an adult with an advanced solid tumor such as melanoma, head and neck, liver or kidney cancer. Both conserved end residues are part of each CDR3. Fields, in order: J gene, D gene, V gene, clone size, CDR3 protein, CDR3 DNA. The D gene is left open where the match is weak. Clone size is stated in some rows and not others, as once, few, many or a class when expanded.

J gene: TRBJ2-2; D gene: TRBD2; V gene: TRBV23-1; clone size: -; CDR3 protein: CASRGPGLAEKNTGELFF; CDR3 DNA: TGCGCCAGCAGGGGACCGGGACTAGCGGAGAAGAACACCGGGGAGCTGTTTTTT
J gene: TRBJ2-3; D gene: -; V gene: TRBV6-5; clone size: -; CDR3 protein: CASSYAAASTDTQYF; CDR3 DNA: TGTGCCAGCAGTTACGCAGCCGCTAGCACAGATACGCAGTATTTT
J gene: TRBJ2-7; D gene: TRBD1; V gene: TRBV7-9; clone size: -; CDR3 protein: CASSWGTGTNYEQYF; CDR3 DNA: TGTGCCAGCAGCTGGGGGACAGGGACCAACTACGAGCAGTACTTC
J gene: TRBJ1-1; D gene: -; V gene: TRBV4-1; clone size: -; CDR3 protein: CASSQDIARSSMNTEAFF; CDR3 DNA: TGCGCCAGCAGCCAAGATATCGCGAGGAGTTCGATGAACACTGAAGCTTTCTTT
J gene: TRBJ2-7; D gene: -; V gene: TRBV7-9; clone size: once; CDR3 protein: CASSLALRDPSYEQYF; CDR3 DNA: TGTGCCAGCAGCTTAGCCCTCCGGGACCCTTCCTACGAGCAGTACTTC
J gene: TRBJ2-7; D gene: TRBD2; V gene: TRBV6-1; clone size: -; CDR3 protein: CASSTTSGNSYEQYF; CDR3 DNA: TGTGCCAGCAGTACCACTAGCGGGAACTCCTACGAGCAGTACTTC
J gene: TRBJ2-5; D gene: -; V gene: TRBV7-9; clone size: -; CDR3 protein: CASSQLHALQETQYF; CDR3 DNA: TGTGCCAGCAGCCAATTACATGCACTCCAAGAGACCCAGTACTTC
J gene: TRBJ2-7; D gene: -; V gene: TRBV4-1; clone size: -; CDR3 protein: CASSPKIGQEGTYEQYF; CDR3 DNA: TGCGCCAGCAGCCCCAAGATCGGCCAAGAAGGGACTTACGAGCAGTACTTC
J gene: TRBJ2-7; D gene: -; V gene: TRBV6-1; clone size: few; CDR3 protein: CASSEPRDAVSYEQYF; CDR3 DNA: TGTGCCAGCAGTGAACCCCGGGACGCGGTCTCCTACGAGCAGTACTTC
J gene: TRBJ2-2; D gene: -; V gene: TRBV5-1; clone size: -; CDR3 protein: CASSLEQHWTGELFF; CDR3 DNA: TGCGCCAGCAGCTTGGAACAGCATTGGACCGGGGAGCTGTTTTTT
J gene: TRBJ2-5; D gene: -; V gene: TRBV5-1; clone size: -; CDR3 protein: CASSLDGTPEVETQYF; CDR3 DNA: TGCGCCAGCAGCTTGGATGGGACCCCAGAGGTGGAGACCCAGTACTTC
J gene: TRBJ1-5; D gene: TRBD1; V gene: TRBV27; clone size: -; CDR3 protein: CASRGGTVNQPQHF; CDR3 DNA: TGTGCCAGCAGGGGTGGGACAGTCAATCAGCCCCAGCATTTT
J gene: TRBJ2-7; D gene: TRBD2; V gene: TRBV4-1; clone size: -; CDR3 protein: CASSQPGLTTYEQYF; CDR3 DNA: TGCGCCAGCAGCCAACCGGGACTAACGACCTACGAGCAGTACTTC
J gene: TRBJ2-7; D gene: -; V gene: TRBV7-6; clone size: -; CDR3 protein: CASSFDRTDEQYF; CDR3 DNA: TGTGCCAGCAGCTTTGACAGGACCGACGAGCAGTACTTC
J gene: TRBJ2-7; D gene: -; V gene: TRBV6-1; clone size: -; CDR3 protein: CASSEARGTSYEQYF; CDR3 DNA: TGTGCCAGCAGTGAAGCAAGGGGCACCTCCTACGAGCAGTACTTC
J gene: TRBJ2-1; D gene: -; V gene: TRBV9; clone size: -; CDR3 protein: CASSVDGSDSNEQFF; CDR3 DNA: TGTGCCAGCAGCGTAGACGGGAGCGACAGCAATGAGCAGTTCTTC
J gene: TRBJ2-1; D gene: -; V gene: TRBV30; clone size: -; CDR3 protein: CAWSGDFQGQFF; CDR3 DNA: TGTGCCTGGAGCGGGGACTTCCAAGGGCAGTTCTTC
J gene: TRBJ1-6; D gene: -; V gene: TRBV7-9; clone size: -; CDR3 protein: CASSAAGVVYNSPLHF; CDR3 DNA: TGTGCCAGCAGCGCCGCAGGGGTCGTCTATAATTCACCCCTCCACTTT
J gene: TRBJ2-7; D gene: -; V gene: TRBV19; clone size: -; CDR3 protein: CASAGSTATEQYF; CDR3 DNA: TGTGCCAGCGCCGGCTCCACCGCCACCGAGCAGTACTTC
J gene: TRBJ2-3; D gene: TRBD2; V gene: TRBV2; clone size: -; CDR3 protein: CASIKYEREIPDTQYF; CDR3 DNA: TGTGCCAGCATTAAATATGAGCGGGAGATCCCCGATACGCAGTATTTT
J gene: TRBJ1-2; D gene: TRBD1; V gene: TRBV2; clone size: once; CDR3 protein: CASSAKGQGGNSGYTF; CDR3 DNA: TGTGCCAGCAGTGCAAAGGGACAGGGAGGGAATAGTGGCTACACCTTC
J gene: TRBJ2-5; D gene: -; V gene: TRBV19; clone size: once; CDR3 protein: CASSIRQEEQETQYF; CDR3 DNA: TGTGCCAGTAGTATTCGGCAGGAAGAACAAGAGACCCAGTACTTC
J gene: TRBJ1-1; D gene: -; V gene: TRBV4-1; clone size: -; CDR3 protein: CASSPLGTWNTEAFF; CDR3 DNA: TGCGCCAGCAGCCCTCTAGGCACTTGGAACACTGAAGCTTTCTTT
J gene: TRBJ1-1; D gene: -; V gene: TRBV19; clone size: -; CDR3 protein: CASSPQGLNTEAFF; CDR3 DNA: TGTGCCAGTAGTCCCCAGGGTTTAAACACTGAAGCTTTCTTT
J gene: TRBJ2-1; D gene: -; V gene: TRBV27; clone size: -; CDR3 protein: CASSHFPTDRFSNEQFF; CDR3 DNA: TGTGCCAGCAGCCACTTCCCGACGGACAGATTTAGCAATGAGCAGTTCTTC
J gene: TRBJ2-5; D gene: -; V gene: TRBV7-9; clone size: -; CDR3 protein: CASSPASTPETQYF; CDR3 DNA: TGTGCCAGCAGCCCCGCTTCAACCCCGGAGACCCAGTACTTC
J gene: TRBJ1-1; D gene: TRBD1; V gene: TRBV6-1; clone size: -; CDR3 protein: CAVGQGSEAFF; CDR3 DNA: TGTGCCGTGGGACAGGGATCTGAAGCTTTCTTT
J gene: TRBJ2-1; D gene: -; V gene: TRBV7-9; clone size: -; CDR3 protein: CASSLGGIPYNEQFF; CDR3 DNA: TGTGCCAGCAGCTTAGGTGGAATACCCTACAATGAGCAGTTCTTC